What follows is one T cell receptor (beta chain) and its context. The antigen remains unidentified. This sample was included in a study of T cells after posttransplantation cyclophosphamide. Findings and caveats of the study: Blood and skin or GI T cell repertoires showed limited TRB overlap. Recipient CMV seropositivity and CMV reactivation strongly tracked TRB clonality.

TCRdb's copy holds only in-frame clones and misses some; the assay was immunoSEQ multiplex PCR. The data hold tens of thousands of clones, with about 93% observed a single time. Looked up from germline, CDR1 is MDHEN and CDR2 is SYDVKM. The V gene lost 1 base and the J gene lost 6 bases, with 3 bases spanning the gap. The CDR3 is 12 residues long. Peripheral blood was collected from the related graft donor on the marrow donation day. The sequenced material came from PBMCs. The receptor comes from a woman in her 30s in good health and a related stem cell transplant donor. The chain has TRBV28 and TRBJ2-2; D is uncertain. The CDR3: CASSLLSGELFF. Here the CDR3 DNA reads TGTGCCAGCAGTTTATTGTCCGGGGAGCTGTTTTTT.